Following are 18 T cell receptor beta chains from one sample sequenced in a study of CD8 T cells in Susac syndrome. cDNA came from approximately 0.5 to 1 ug RNA primed by random hexamers. TCRdb passed the immunoSEQ multiplex PCR reads through MiXCR, listing each CDR3 protein once. This table has around 180,000 distinct CDR3 sequences, 95% appearing once. Sequenced sample: CD8+ T cells from PBMCs. The receptors originated from a human donor with multiple sclerosis.

The V and J genes are TRBV27 and TRBJ1-5, with 7 bases aligning to TRBD1. Germline CDR1 and CDR2: MNHEY and SMNVEV (reference sequence). CDR3 length: 14 residues. The V and J ends lost 1 base and 5 bases, in that order; junction bases with no gene match: 2. Written as DNA, the CDR3 is TGTGCCAGCAGTTTATGGCAGGGGGATCAGCCCCAGCATTTT. Its protein is CASSLWQGDQPQHF.

This clonotype is a singleton in its sample. This rearrangement joins TRBV20-1 to TRBJ1-2; D is ambiguous. The CDR3 contains 9 residues. The germline CDR1 and CDR2 sequences are DFQATT and SNEGSKA (reference sequence). V was shortened by 3 bases and J by 6 bases, with 2 bases between the two germline ends. The CDR3, as DNA: TGCAGTGCTAGCCATGGCTACACCTTC. It codes for CSASHGYTF.

The chain joins TRBV4-2 to TRBJ2-1; 8 nucleotides agree with TRBD2. Per the germline V gene, CDR1 is LGHNA and CDR2 is YNFKEQ. CDR3 length: 15 residues. The V segment lost 2 bases and the J segment 6 bases; nucleotides outside the gene matches: 6. CDR3 in amino acids: CASSQRSGTSNEQFF. The CDR3, as DNA: TGTGCCAGCAGCCAAAGGTCCGGGACTAGCAATGAGCAGTTCTTC.

This chain uses TRBV4-1 with TRBJ1-2, with D unresolved. This CDR3 region has 14 residues. Trimming left V 0 bases short and J 8 bases short, with 13 bases between. Looked up from germline, CDR1 is MGHRA and CDR2 is YSYEKL. The CDR3 here is CASSQDISGYGYTF. CDR3 nucleotides: TGCGCCAGCAGCCAAGATATATCCGGGTACGGCTACACCTTC.

The rearrangement links TRBV15 to TRBJ2-1; perhaps TRBD1 as D (6 bases). The germline gives CDR1 LNHNV, CDR2 YYDKDF (reference sequence). The CDR3 sequence is 15 residues long. V was clipped by 0 bases and J by 4 bases, with 10 bases between them. CDR3 sequence reads: CATSRDRGRYNEQFF. The CDR3, as DNA: TGTGCCACCAGCAGAGACAGGGGAAGGTACAATGAGCAGTTCTTC.

CDR3 bases: TGTGCCAGCAGCCAATCAGCAGAGGGCCCACCTAGCTATGGCTACACCTTC. Translated: CASSQSAEGPPSYGYTF. The V gene is TRBV16, the J gene TRBJ1-2; D gene uncertain. CDR3 size: 17 residues. Germline values: CDR1 KGHSY, CDR2 FQNENV. Trimming pared 0 bases from V and 4 bases from J, leaving 18 bases between.

The chain has TRBV24-1 and TRBJ2-1, with 7 bases lining up with TRBD1. Germline trimming cut 7 bases from V and 7 bases from J; bases unmatched to any gene: 6. Per germline, CDR1 KGHDR and CDR2 SFDVKD. The CDR3 runs to 13 residues. CDR3 in amino acids: CATSRQGFNEQFF. The CDR3 DNA sequence: TGTGCCACCAGCCGACAGGGTTTTAATGAGCAGTTCTTC.

This chain links TRBV11-2 with TRBJ1-1; D not resolved. V lost 4 bases and J lost 11, with 14 bases in between. The CDR3 totals 12 residues. Germline V lookup: CDR1 SGHAT, CDR2 FQNNGV. The CDR3 reads CASSSNPLPAFF. CDR3 sequence (DNA): TGTGCCAGCAGCTCAAACCCCCTCCCGGCTTTCTTT.

CDR3 coding DNA: TGCAGCGTTCAGGAAGGGAACACTGAAGCTTTCTTT. Translated, it gives CSVQEGNTEAFF. This chain joins TRBV29-1 and TRBJ1-1; D remains ambiguous. The CDR3 is made up of 12 amino acids. Trimming took 5 bases from V and 1 from J, leaving 8 bases between them. From germline, CDR1 is SQVTM and CDR2 ANQGSEA.

In this sample, this clonotype turned up once. V gene TRBV28 combines with J gene TRBJ2-1, with TRBD2 as a possible D gene (5 bases). The V end was cut by 5 bases, the J end by 0 bases, with 8 bases between. The CDR3 is 14 residues long. Germline values: CDR1 MDHEN, CDR2 SYDVKM. The CDR3 loop is CASSLRVSYNEQFF. Here the CDR3 DNA reads TGTGCCAGCAGTCTGCGGGTCTCCTACAATGAGCAGTTCTTC.

This clonotype was recorded only once. This chain connects TRBV27 to TRBJ2-1; TRBD1 might be the D (6 bases). The CDR3 length is 15 residues. The V and J ends lost 3 bases and 0 bases respectively, with 9 bases between them. Germline V lookup: CDR1 MNHEY, CDR2 SMNVEV (reference sequence). The CDR3 sequence is CASSFTGTSYNEQFF. DNA for the CDR3: TGTGCCAGCAGTTTCACAGGGACCTCCTACAATGAGCAGTTCTTC.

This clonotype was picked up a small number of times. This chain connects TRBV6-6 to TRBJ2-7, with D unresolved. Germline CDR1 MNHNY, CDR2 SVGAGI (reference sequence). V lost 2 bases and J 1 base, leaving 3 bases between the germline ends. The CDR3 extends over 12 amino acids. In nucleotides, the CDR3 is TGTGCCAGCAGTTACAGTTCCTACGAGCAGTACTTC. Its protein product is CASSYSSYEQYF.

This clonotype was recorded a few times. J is TRBJ2-5 and V is TRBV13; D ambiguous. V was clipped by 4 bases and J by 0 bases, with 0 bases between them. Germline CDR1 and CDR2: PRHDT and FYEKMQ (reference sequence). The CDR3 loop spans 11 amino acids. CDR3: CASSYQETQYF. DNA of the CDR3: TGTGCCAGCAGCTACCAAGAGACCCAGTACTTC.

This chain uses TRBV29-1 with TRBJ2-2; D is uncertain. Germline V gene lookup returns CDR1 SQVTM and CDR2 ANQGSEA. V shed 4 bases and J shed 3 bases, with 6 bases lying between them. The CDR3 is 12 residues long. This CDR3 is CSVVGHTGELFF. The CDR3 bases are TGCAGCGTTGTAGGCCACACCGGGGAGCTGTTTTTT.

V and J are TRBV7-9 and TRBJ2-7; D may be TRBD2 (6 bases). In germline, CDR1 is SEHNR, CDR2 FQNEAQ (reference sequence). The length of the CDR3 is 11 residues. V was clipped by 7 bases and J by 12 bases, with 16 bases between them. CDR3 sequence: CASTDPEGLYF. In DNA form, the CDR3 reads TGTGCCAGCACCGACCCGGAGGGGCTGTACTTC. Drawing the rest from reference TRBV7-9 and TRBJ2-7, the complete variable domain is DTGVSQNPRHKITKRGQNVTFRCDPISEHNRLYWYRQTLGQGPEFLTYFQNEAQLEKSRLLSDRFSAERPKGSFSTLEIQRTEQGDSAMYLCASTDPEGLYFGPGTRLTVT.

This sequence joins TRBV5-4 and TRBJ1-1; no reliable D call. Germline assignment: CDR1 SGHNT and CDR2 YYREEE (reference sequence). Trimming stripped 0 bases from V and 8 bases from J, with 11 bases between. The CDR3 runs to 13 residues. The DNA of the CDR3 is TGTGCCAGCAGCTTGGGTTACTCCACCGAAGCTTTCTTT. It is translated as CASSLGYSTEAFF.

The chain recombines TRBV4-1 with TRBJ2-4; TRBD2 might be the D (6 bases). The germline V gene has CDR1 MGHRA and CDR2 YSYEKL. Trimming shortened V by 0 bases and J by 1 base, and 13 bases separated the two germline ends. This CDR3 comprises 17 residues. The CDR3: CASSQDPEGLAKNIQYF. DNA of the CDR3: TGCGCCAGCAGCCAAGATCCGGAGGGGCTGGCCAAAAACATTCAGTACTTC.

The chain carries TRBV7-9 and TRBJ1-2; TRBD1 might be the D (5 bases). V lost 4 bases to trimming and J lost 8 bases, with 20 bases between them. CDR1 and CDR2 from the germline V gene are SEHNR and FQNEAQ (reference sequence). The CDR3 runs 15 residues. The CDR3 sequence: CASSYKVGPAKGYTF. As DNA, the CDR3 is TGTGCCAGCAGCTACAAGGTGGGGCCCGCGAAGGGCTACACCTTC.